What follows are 25 T cell receptor beta chains derived from one specimen sequenced in a study of blood T cell repertoires in COVID-19 (dated by TCRdb to about 2020). The library was prepared using the immunoSEQ multiplex PCR assay. TCRdb obtained this table from immuneACCESS and retained in-frame rearrangements with V and J assigned. These tables miss some clones; where compared with another copy, unresolved V genes account for less than half of the shortfall, and the remainder is unexplained. This sample has around 90,000 clones in its table, and around 81% of those were observed once. The ten largest make up approximately 12% of the sample. Specimen: peripheral blood. All receptors come from a woman aged 70-85 years with active or convalescent COVID-19.

Here the CDR3 reads CASSVEGGKNYGYTF. CDR3 nucleotide sequence: TGTGCCAGCAGCGTAGAGGGCGGGAAGAACTATGGCTACACCTTC. J is TRBJ1-2 and V is TRBV9; D ambiguous. Germline CDR1 SGDLS, CDR2 YYNGEE. The germline V and J ends were trimmed by 0 bases and 2 bases, with 11 bases remaining between them. CDR3 length: 15 residues.

V usage is TRBV28 and J usage is TRBJ1-2; 8 nucleotides agree with TRBD1. The ends lost 3 bases at V and 8 bases at J; junction bases unmatched: 5. Germline V gene data show CDR1 as MDHEN and CDR2 as SYDVKM. The CDR3 loop spans 13 amino acids. CDR3 loop: CASSLTGEQGYTF. For the CDR3, the DNA is TGTGCCAGCAGTTTGACAGGGGAGCAGGGCTACACCTTC.

In its sample, this clone was seen a few times. The rearrangement uses TRBV7-2 and TRBJ1-2, with D hard to call. The germline V gene has CDR1 SGHTA and CDR2 FQGNSA. With 4 bases removed from V and 1 base from J, the gap between germline ends came to 10 bases. This CDR3 spans 14 amino acids. In nucleotides, the CDR3 is TGTGCCAGCAGCTCCGGGGTCATTAACTATGGCTACACCTTC. This encodes CASSSGVINYGYTF.

There are a few counts of this clone. The chain joins TRBV28 to TRBJ1-2; 10 bases line up with TRBD1. The CDR3 runs to 13 residues. Germline CDR1 MDHEN, CDR2 SYDVKM. The CDR3 region is CAVRDRGSLGYTF. Written as DNA, the CDR3 is TGTGCGGTCCGGGACAGGGGTTCGTTGGGCTACACCTTC.

This CDR3 is CASSETGARGEQYF. CDR3 sequence (DNA): TGTGCCAGCAGTGAAACAGGGGCAAGGGGCGAGCAGTACTTC. The gene calls are TRBV6-1 and TRBJ2-7; TRBD1 matches at 7 bases. CDR1 is MNHNS and CDR2 is SASEGT in the germline V gene. This CDR3 comprises 14 residues. The V segment lost 2 bases and the J segment 6 bases; nucleotides outside the gene matches: 7.

The rearrangement links TRBV27 to TRBJ2-7, with 8 bases aligning to TRBD1. The CDR3 is 15 amino acids. Per the germline V gene, CDR1 is MNHEY and CDR2 is SMNVEV (reference sequence). Trimming took 6 bases from V and 2 from J; bases not matched to a gene: 9. For the CDR3, the DNA is TGTGCCAGCAGGGGGGAAGGCAGGGGGCCCTACGAGCAGTACTTC. Its protein is CASRGEGRGPYEQYF.

DNA of the CDR3: TGTGCCAGCAGGAATAGGGGAGAGACCCAGTACTTC. Its protein is CASRNRGETQYF. This chain uses TRBV3-1 (or the pseudogene TRBV3-2) with TRBJ2-5; D is perhaps TRBD1 (5 bases). Germline CDR1 LGHDT, CDR2 YNNKEL (reference sequence). V gave up 6 bases and J gave up 4 bases, with 9 bases separating them. CDR3 length: 12 residues.

J is TRBJ2-7 and V is TRBV15; D is undetermined. CDR1 is LNHNV, CDR2 YYDKDF, per germline (reference sequence). The CDR3 covers 12 residues. The ends were cut back, 0 bases at V and 5 bases at J, with 5 bases in the middle. The CDR3, as DNA: TGTGCCACCAGCAGAGATGAGGACGAGCAGTACTTC. Translation: CATSRDEDEQYF.

This chain uses TRBV27 with TRBJ2-2, with 9 nucleotides matching TRBD2. The CDR3 runs 15 residues. CDR1 and CDR2 from the germline V gene are MNHEY and SMNVEV (reference sequence). V lost 3 bases to trimming and J lost 2 bases; unmatched junction nucleotides: 1. CDR3 protein: CASSFSGGNTGELFF. In nucleotides, the CDR3 is TGTGCCAGCAGTTTTAGCGGGGGTAACACCGGGGAGCTGTTTTTT.

This clone occurred once. At one end the junction does not follow the germline gene, possibly because of a read error. The chain couples TRBV7-9 to TRBJ2-5, with 7 nucleotides matching TRBD2. This CDR3 has 14 residues. Germline-derived CDR1 and CDR2 are SEHNR and FQNEAQ (reference sequence). The CDR3 reads CASGFRGEEETQYF. CDR3 nucleotides: TGTGCCAGCGGCTTTCGGGGGGAGGAGGAGACCCAGTACTTC.

The chain combines TRBV28 with TRBJ1-2; TRBD1 agrees at 7 bases. Germline values: CDR1 MDHEN, CDR2 SYDVKM. The CDR3 runs 14 residues. V shed 10 bases and J 3 bases; nucleotides not matched to a gene: 11. The CDR3 loop reads CATSHRQGDYGYTF. The CDR3 nucleotides are TGTGCCACGTCACACCGGCAGGGGGACTATGGCTACACCTTC.

This rearrangement joins TRBV4-1 to TRBJ1-4, with 8 bases lining up with TRBD1. The J segment lost 8 bases and the V segment lost 6 bases, leaving 8 bases of the junction unmatched. This CDR3 region has 14 residues. The V gene's germline CDR1 is MGHRA and CDR2 YSYEKL. For the CDR3, the DNA is TGCGCCAGCAGGCAGACAGGGGTTGGAGAAAAACTGTTTTTT. This sequence encodes CASRQTGVGEKLFF.

This chain links TRBV15 with TRBJ1-1; D unclear. Germline lookup yields CDR1 LNHNV and CDR2 YYDKDF (reference sequence). This CDR3 has 17 amino acids. Trimming pared 0 bases from V and 1 base from J, leaving 15 bases between. The CDR3 bases are TGTGCCACCAGCAGAGATGTCACAGCAGCTTCGAACACTGAAGCTTTCTTT. Residues: CATSRDVTAASNTEAFF.

The genes are TRBV6-2 or TRBV6-3 and TRBJ1-6; 8 bases are a match to TRBD1. This CDR3 has 15 amino acids. V gave up 0 bases and J gave up 8 bases; unmatched junction bases: 3. Germline assignment: CDR1 MNHEY and CDR2 SVGEGT. CDR3 coding DNA: TGTGCCAGCAGTTACTCGTACAGGGGGGATTCACCCCTCCACTTT. Its protein product is CASSYSYRGDSPLHF.

The V gene is TRBV6-2 or TRBV6-3, the J gene TRBJ2-2; no firm D call. The CDR3 covers 14 residues. The ends were cut back, 0 bases at V and 9 bases at J, with 11 bases in the middle. Germline V gene sequence: CDR1 MNHEY, CDR2 SVGEGT. CDR3 sequence reads: CASSYSGARRELFF. Written as DNA, the CDR3 is TGTGCCAGCAGTTACTCCGGTGCACGCCGGGAGCTGTTTTTT.

About this clone: The junction departs from germline at one end; a sequencing error may be responsible. The genes are TRBV7-7 and TRBJ2-7; 9 bases match TRBD1. The CDR3 is 15 residues long. Germline CDR1 reads SSHAT; CDR2 reads FNYEAQ (reference sequence). The CDR3, as DNA: TGTGCTAGCAGCTTAGTAAGGGGACAGGGTTACGAGCAGTACTTC. Residues: CASSLVRGQGYEQYF.

The genes are TRBV6-5 and TRBJ1-6; possible D gene TRBD1, 6 bases. This CDR3 has 15 amino acids. Germline assignment: CDR1 MNHEY and CDR2 SVGAGI. Between the trimmed V and J ends, which lost 5 bases and 7 bases, there was a span of 15 bases. The CDR3 reads CASSRAGQPNSPLHF. For the CDR3, the DNA is TGTGCCAGCAGTCGGGCCGGACAGCCGAATTCACCCCTCCACTTT.

This clone has just a few counts. The chain combines TRBV4-3 with TRBJ2-5; TRBD2 matches at 9 bases. CDR1 LGHNA and CDR2 YSLEER come from the germline V gene. V was pared by 4 bases and J by 4 bases, with 7 bases of the junction left unmatched. The CDR3 has 15 residues. CDR3 sequence reads: CASSRGSGGPETQYF. CDR3 in DNA: TGCGCCAGCAGCCGCGGAAGCGGGGGGCCAGAGACCCAGTACTTC.

The count of this clone is one. This chain links TRBV6-6 with TRBJ1-4; 7 bases are shared with TRBD1. The length of the CDR3 is 14 residues. Losses at the gene ends were 6 bases for V and 7 bases for J; bases not matched to a gene: 8. Germline loops: CDR1 MNHNY, CDR2 SVGAGI (reference sequence). CDR3 sequence (DNA): TGTGCCAGCAGAACCGACAGGGATGGTGAAAAACTGTTTTTT. This encodes CASRTDRDGEKLFF.

The chain couples TRBV7-9 to TRBJ1-4; TRBD1 matches 7 bases. CDR3 size: 14 residues. Germline trimming cut 5 bases from V and 5 bases from J; bases unmatched to any gene: 5. Germline lookup yields CDR1 SEHNR and CDR2 FQNEAQ (reference sequence). This CDR3 is CASSPGTVNEKLFF. CDR3 coding DNA: TGTGCCAGCAGCCCTGGGACAGTAAATGAAAAACTGTTTTTT.

This clone was recorded once. In DNA, the CDR3 is TGTGCCAGCAGACCCGGACAGGGGGAAAGTTCACCCCTCCACTTT. It translates to CASRPGQGESSPLHF. V usage is TRBV28 and J usage is TRBJ1-6; 10 positions agree with TRBD1. V lost 6 bases, J lost 9 bases, and 8 bases stayed unmatched. This CDR3 is built from 15 residues. Germline V gene lookup returns CDR1 MDHEN and CDR2 SYDVKM.

The chain carries TRBV20-1 and TRBJ1-5; D uncertain. This CDR3 spans 15 amino acids. V was pared by 3 bases and J by 0 bases, with 12 bases between. The V gene's germline CDR1 is DFQATT and CDR2 SNEGSKA (reference sequence). The CDR3 here is CSASPSGSSNQPQHF. DNA for the CDR3: TGCAGTGCTAGTCCGTCGGGGAGTAGCAATCAGCCCCAGCATTTT.

The J gene is TRBJ1-2, the V gene TRBV2, with D possibly being TRBD1 (6 bases). The V gene's germline CDR1 is SNHLY and CDR2 FYNNEI. The length of the CDR3 is 14 residues. Trimming shortened V by 8 bases and J by 4 bases, and 17 bases separated the two germline ends. CDR3 bases: TGTGCCAGCGGCGGACAGCCCGGCCCCTATGGCTACACCTTC. Residues: CASGGQPGPYGYTF.

V is TRBV5-1 and J is TRBJ2-2; TRBD2 agrees at 12 bases. CDR1 and CDR2 from the germline V gene are SGHRS and YFSETQ. The CDR3 has 16 amino acids. J lost 0 bases, V lost 5 bases, and 2 bases had no gene match. CDR3 in DNA: TGCGCCAGCAGTTCTAGCGGGGGGGCGAACACCGGGGAGCTGTTTTTT. Translated, it gives CASSSSGGANTGELFF.

This chain joins TRBV7-9 and TRBJ2-5; 12 bases agree with TRBD2. The germline V gene encodes CDR1 SEHNR and CDR2 FQNEAQ (reference sequence). V lost 5 bases and J lost 5; bases outside the gene matches: 6. This CDR3 comprises 15 residues. The chain's CDR3 is CASSLNLAGGETQYF. Written as DNA, the CDR3 is TGTGCCAGCAGCCTAAATCTAGCGGGGGGGGAGACCCAGTACTTC. The full variable domain, completed using reference TRBV7-9 and TRBJ2-5, is DTGVSQNPRHKITKRGQNVTFRCDPISEHNRLYWYRQTLGQGPEFLTYFQNEAQLEKSRLLSDRFSAERPKGSFSTLEIQRTEQGDSAMYLCASSLNLAGGETQYFGPGTRLLVL.